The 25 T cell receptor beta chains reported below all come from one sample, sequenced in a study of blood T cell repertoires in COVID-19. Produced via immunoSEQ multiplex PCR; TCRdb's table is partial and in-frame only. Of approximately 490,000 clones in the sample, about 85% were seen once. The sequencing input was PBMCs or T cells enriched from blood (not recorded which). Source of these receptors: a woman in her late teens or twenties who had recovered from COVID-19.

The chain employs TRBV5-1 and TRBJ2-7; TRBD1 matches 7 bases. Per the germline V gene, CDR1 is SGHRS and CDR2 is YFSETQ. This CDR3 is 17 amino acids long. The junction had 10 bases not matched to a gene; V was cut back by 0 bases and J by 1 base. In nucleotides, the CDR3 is TGCGCCAGCAGCTTGGTCCCCCCACAGGGGTCGTCCTACGAGCAGTACTTC. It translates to CASSLVPPQGSSYEQYF.

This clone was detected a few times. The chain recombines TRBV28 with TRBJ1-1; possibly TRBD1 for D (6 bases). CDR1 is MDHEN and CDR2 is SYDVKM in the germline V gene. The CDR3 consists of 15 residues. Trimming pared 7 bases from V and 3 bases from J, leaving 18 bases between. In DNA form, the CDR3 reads TGTGCCAGCATTCCCGCGGGGGGCCTGGACACTGAAGCTTTCTTT. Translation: CASIPAGGLDTEAFF.

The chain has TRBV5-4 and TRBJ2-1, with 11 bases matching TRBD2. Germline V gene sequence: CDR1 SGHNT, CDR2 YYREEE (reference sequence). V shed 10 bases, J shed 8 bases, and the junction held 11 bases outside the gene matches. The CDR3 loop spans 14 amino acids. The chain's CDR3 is CAGHLAGGSDEQFF. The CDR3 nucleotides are TGTGCCGGCCATTTAGCGGGGGGGTCAGATGAGCAGTTCTTC.

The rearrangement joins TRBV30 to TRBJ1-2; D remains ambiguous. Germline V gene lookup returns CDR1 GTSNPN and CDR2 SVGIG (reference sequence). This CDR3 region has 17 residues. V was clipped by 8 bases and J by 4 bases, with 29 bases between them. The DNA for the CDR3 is TGTGCCCACTCCGGGAGAGAAGAATTCCCTAGGCGCTATGGCTACACCTTC. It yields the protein CAHSGREEFPRRYGYTF.

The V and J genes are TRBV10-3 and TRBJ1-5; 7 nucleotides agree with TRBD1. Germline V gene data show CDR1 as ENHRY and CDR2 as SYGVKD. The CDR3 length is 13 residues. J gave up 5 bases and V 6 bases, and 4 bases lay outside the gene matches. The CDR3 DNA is TGTGCCATCAGCCTTGACAGGGATCAGCCCCAGCATTTT. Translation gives CAISLDRDQPQHF.

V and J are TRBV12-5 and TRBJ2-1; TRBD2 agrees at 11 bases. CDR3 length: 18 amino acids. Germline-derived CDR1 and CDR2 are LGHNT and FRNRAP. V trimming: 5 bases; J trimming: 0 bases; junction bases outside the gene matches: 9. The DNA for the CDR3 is TGTGCTAGTGGTCCCCTAGCGGGGGGCCGTACCTCCTACAATGAGCAGTTCTTC. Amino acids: CASGPLAGGRTSYNEQFF.

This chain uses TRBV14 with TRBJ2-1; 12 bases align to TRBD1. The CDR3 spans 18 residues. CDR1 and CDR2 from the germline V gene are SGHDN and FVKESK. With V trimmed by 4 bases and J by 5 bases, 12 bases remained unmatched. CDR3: CASSLWDRGLTRDNEQFF. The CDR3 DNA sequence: TGTGCCAGCAGCCTCTGGGACAGGGGGCTAACGAGGGACAATGAGCAGTTCTTC.

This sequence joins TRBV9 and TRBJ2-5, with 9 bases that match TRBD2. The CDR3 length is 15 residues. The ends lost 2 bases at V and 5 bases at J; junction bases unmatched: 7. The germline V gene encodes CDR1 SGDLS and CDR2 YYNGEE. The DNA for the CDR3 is TGTGCCAGCAGCGTTGCGGGGGGGCCCGCCGAGACCCAGTACTTC. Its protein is CASSVAGGPAETQYF.

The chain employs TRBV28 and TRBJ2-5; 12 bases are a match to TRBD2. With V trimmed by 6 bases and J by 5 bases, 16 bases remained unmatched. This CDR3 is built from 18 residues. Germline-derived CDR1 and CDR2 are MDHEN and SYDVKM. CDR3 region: CASSRPASGGAGRETQYF. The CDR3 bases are TGTGCCAGCAGCCGCCCGGCTAGCGGGGGGGCCGGGCGGGAGACCCAGTACTTC.

The CDR3 DNA reads TGTGCCAGCAGTCTTGACATTCGGGGAGAGACCCAGTACTTC. Translated: CASSLDIRGETQYF. V and J are TRBV6-5 and TRBJ2-5; TRBD2 might be the D (5 bases). The germline V and J ends were trimmed by 5 bases and 4 bases, with 14 bases remaining between them. Germline V CDR1 and CDR2: MNHEY, SVGAGI. The length of the CDR3 is 14 residues.

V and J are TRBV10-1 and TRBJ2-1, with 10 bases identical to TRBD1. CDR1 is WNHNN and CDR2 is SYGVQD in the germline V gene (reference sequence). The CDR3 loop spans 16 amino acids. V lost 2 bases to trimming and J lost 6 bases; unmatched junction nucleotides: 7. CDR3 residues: CASSELGTGALNEQFF. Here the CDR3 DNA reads TGCGCCAGCAGTGAGCTCGGGACAGGGGCACTCAATGAGCAGTTCTTC.

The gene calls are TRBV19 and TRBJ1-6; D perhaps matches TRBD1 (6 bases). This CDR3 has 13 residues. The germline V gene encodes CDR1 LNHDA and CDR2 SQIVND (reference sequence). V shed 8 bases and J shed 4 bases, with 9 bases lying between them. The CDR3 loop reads CASGQTYNSPLHF. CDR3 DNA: TGTGCCAGTGGACAGACGTATAATTCACCCCTCCACTTT.

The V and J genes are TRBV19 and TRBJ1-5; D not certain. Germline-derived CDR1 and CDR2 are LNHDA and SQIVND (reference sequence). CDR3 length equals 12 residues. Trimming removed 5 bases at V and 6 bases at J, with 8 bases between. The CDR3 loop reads CASSGSGQPQHF. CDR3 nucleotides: TGTGCCAGTAGTGGTTCCGGTCAGCCCCAGCATTTT.

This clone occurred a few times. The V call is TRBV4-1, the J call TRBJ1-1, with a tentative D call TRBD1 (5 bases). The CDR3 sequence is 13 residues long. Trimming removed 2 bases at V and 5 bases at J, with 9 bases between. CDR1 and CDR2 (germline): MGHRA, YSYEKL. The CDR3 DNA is TGCGCCAGCAGCCAATCAGGGATTACTGAAGCTTTCTTT. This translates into CASSQSGITEAFF.

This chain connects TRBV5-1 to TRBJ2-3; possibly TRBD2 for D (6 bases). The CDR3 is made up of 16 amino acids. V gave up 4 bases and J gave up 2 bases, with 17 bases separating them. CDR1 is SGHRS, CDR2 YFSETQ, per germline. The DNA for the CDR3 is TGCGCCAGCAGCGGTGGGGGGTCTAAGGCCACAGATACGCAGTATTTT. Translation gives CASSGGGSKATDTQYF.

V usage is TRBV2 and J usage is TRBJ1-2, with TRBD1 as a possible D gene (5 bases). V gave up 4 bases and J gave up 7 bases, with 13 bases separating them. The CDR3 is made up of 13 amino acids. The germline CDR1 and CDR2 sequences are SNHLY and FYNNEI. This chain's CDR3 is CASSATRDGGYTF. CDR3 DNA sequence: TGTGCCAGCAGTGCCACCAGGGATGGTGGCTACACCTTC.

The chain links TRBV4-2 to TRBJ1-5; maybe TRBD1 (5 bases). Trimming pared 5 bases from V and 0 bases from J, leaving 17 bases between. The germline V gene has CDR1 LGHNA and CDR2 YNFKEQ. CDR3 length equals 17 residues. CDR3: CASSGGGPSHSNQPQHF. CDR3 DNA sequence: TGTGCCAGCAGCGGGGGGGGTCCCTCTCATAGCAATCAGCCCCAGCATTTT.

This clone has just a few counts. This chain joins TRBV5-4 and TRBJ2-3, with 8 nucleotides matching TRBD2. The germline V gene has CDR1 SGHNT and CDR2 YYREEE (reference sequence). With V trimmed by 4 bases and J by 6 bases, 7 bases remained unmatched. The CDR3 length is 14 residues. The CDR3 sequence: CASSPPLAGDTQYF. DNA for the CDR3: TGTGCCAGCAGCCCACCCCTAGCGGGTGATACGCAGTATTTT.

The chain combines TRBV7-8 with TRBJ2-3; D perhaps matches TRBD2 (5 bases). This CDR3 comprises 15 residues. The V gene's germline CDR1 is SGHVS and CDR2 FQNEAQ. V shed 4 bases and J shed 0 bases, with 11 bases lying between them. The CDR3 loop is CASSYDGESTDTQYF. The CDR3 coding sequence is TGTGCCAGCAGCTATGACGGGGAGAGCACAGATACGCAGTATTTT. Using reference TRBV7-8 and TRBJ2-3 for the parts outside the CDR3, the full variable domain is GAGVSQSPRYKVAKRGQDVALRCDPISGHVSLFWYQQALGQGPEFLTYFQNEAQLDKSGLPSDRFFAERPEGSVSTLKIQRTQQEDSAVYLCASSYDGESTDTQYFGPGTRLTVL.

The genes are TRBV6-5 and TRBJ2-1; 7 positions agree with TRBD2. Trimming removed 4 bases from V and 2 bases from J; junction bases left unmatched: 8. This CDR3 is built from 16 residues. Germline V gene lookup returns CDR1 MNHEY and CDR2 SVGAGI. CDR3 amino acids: CASSSGGGEAYNEQFF. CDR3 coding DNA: TGTGCCAGCAGTTCCGGTGGGGGGGAAGCCTACAATGAGCAGTTCTTC.

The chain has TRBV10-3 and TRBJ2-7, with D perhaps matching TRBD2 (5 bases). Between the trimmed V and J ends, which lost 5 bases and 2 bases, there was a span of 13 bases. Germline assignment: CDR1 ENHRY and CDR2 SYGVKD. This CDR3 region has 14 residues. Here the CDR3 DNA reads TGTGCCATCAGTCCGAGGACTCACACCTACGAGCAGTACTTC. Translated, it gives CAISPRTHTYEQYF.

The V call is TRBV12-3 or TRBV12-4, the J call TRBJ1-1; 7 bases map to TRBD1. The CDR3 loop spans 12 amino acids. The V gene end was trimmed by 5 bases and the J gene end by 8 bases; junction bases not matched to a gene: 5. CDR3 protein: CASSTQGGEAFF. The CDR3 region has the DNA TGTGCCAGCAGTACGCAGGGGGGAGAAGCTTTCTTT.

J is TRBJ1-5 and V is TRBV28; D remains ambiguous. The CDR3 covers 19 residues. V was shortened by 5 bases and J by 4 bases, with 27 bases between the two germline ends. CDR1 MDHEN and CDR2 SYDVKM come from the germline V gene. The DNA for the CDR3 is TGTGCCAGCAGTCCGTCTCATATTAGGTCTGGCAGGAGGAATCAGCCCCAGCATTTT. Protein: CASSPSHIRSGRRNQPQHF.

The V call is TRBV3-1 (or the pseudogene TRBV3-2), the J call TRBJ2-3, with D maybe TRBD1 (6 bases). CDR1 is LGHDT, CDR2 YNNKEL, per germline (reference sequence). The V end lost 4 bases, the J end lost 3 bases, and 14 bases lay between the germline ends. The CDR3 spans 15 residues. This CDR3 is CASSLMLGATDTQYF. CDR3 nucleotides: TGTGCCAGCAGCCTCATGCTGGGGGCGACAGATACGCAGTATTTT.

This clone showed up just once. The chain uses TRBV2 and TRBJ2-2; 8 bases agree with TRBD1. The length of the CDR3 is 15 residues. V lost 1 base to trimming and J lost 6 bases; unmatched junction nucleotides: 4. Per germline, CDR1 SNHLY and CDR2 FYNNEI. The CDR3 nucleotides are TGTGCCAGCAGTGAAGGGACAGGGCGGGCCGGGGAGCTGTTTTTT. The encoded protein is CASSEGTGRAGELFF.